These 14 T cell receptor beta chains share one sample of origin, sequenced in a study of blood T cell repertoires in COVID-19. Repertoires were generated with immunoSEQ multiplex PCR, while TCRdb's copy carries only in-frame clones and drops some. The top ten hold 4.7% of the sample, which has hundreds of thousands of clones, around four fifths seen once. What was sequenced was peripheral blood. These receptor sequences come from a woman in her 70s with acute or convalescent COVID-19.

The rearrangement joins TRBV6-5 to TRBJ1-1, with D perhaps TRBD1 (6 bases). The CDR3 runs to 14 residues. Per the germline V gene, CDR1 is MNHEY and CDR2 is SVGAGI. Trimming stripped 6 bases from V and 7 bases from J, with 18 bases between. The CDR3 spells CASRYSYRVREAFF. CDR3 nucleotides: TGTGCCAGCAGGTACAGCTACAGGGTCCGTGAAGCTTTCTTT.

The rearrangement uses TRBV28 and TRBJ2-7; TRBD1 matches at 7 bases. CDR3 length: 14 amino acids. V gave up 1 base and J gave up 4 bases; unmatched junction bases: 4. Germline V lookup: CDR1 MDHEN, CDR2 SYDVKM. This CDR3 is CASSLSQGQYEQYF. The CDR3 DNA reads as TGTGCCAGCAGTTTATCACAGGGGCAATACGAGCAGTACTTC.

The rearrangement joins TRBV4-1 to TRBJ1-5; no reliable D call. Germline values: CDR1 MGHRA, CDR2 YSYEKL. This CDR3 region has 16 residues. V gave up 2 bases and J gave up 1 base, with 12 bases separating them. Here the CDR3 DNA reads TGCGCCAGCAGCCAATTGGAGACGGTAAGCAATCAGCCCCAGCATTTT. Its protein product is CASSQLETVSNQPQHF.

The rearrangement joins TRBV2 to TRBJ2-3, with 10 positions matching TRBD1. The CDR3 contains 13 residues. V shed 10 bases, J shed 2 bases, and the junction held 3 bases outside the gene matches. The germline V gene has CDR1 SNHLY and CDR2 FYNNEI. CDR3 DNA: TGTGCCAAAGGGACAGGGGTCACAGATACGCAGTATTTT. It translates to CAKGTGVTDTQYF.

V usage is TRBV5-1 and J usage is TRBJ1-4; 8 nucleotides agree with TRBD1. This CDR3 is 19 amino acids long. J lost 4 bases, V lost 3 bases, and 17 bases had no gene match. Germline V CDR1 and CDR2: SGHRS, YFSETQ. CDR3 protein: CASSSVAAGGFHFNEKLFF. The CDR3 DNA reads TGCGCCAGCAGCTCTGTTGCCGCAGGGGGCTTTCACTTTAATGAAAAACTGTTTTTT. Full variable domain (remainder filled in from reference TRBV5-1 and TRBJ1-4): KAGVTQTPRYLIKTRGQQVTLSCSPISGHRSVSWYQQTPGQGLQFLFEYFSETQRNKGNFPGRFSGRQFSNSRSEMNVSTLELGDSALYLCASSSVAAGGFHFNEKLFFGSGTQLSVL.

The chain uses TRBV25-1 and TRBJ1-1; 7 bases agree with TRBD1. Germline loops: CDR1 MGHDK, CDR2 SYGVNS. The CDR3 consists of 15 residues. V was pared by 5 bases and J by 4 bases, with 10 bases of the junction left unmatched. The CDR3 DNA reads TGTGCCAGCAGTAGGGGCAGGGGGGTTAGCACTGAAGCTTTCTTT. Its translation: CASSRGRGVSTEAFF.

The chain employs TRBV27 and TRBJ2-7; 8 bases agree with TRBD1. The germline V gene encodes CDR1 MNHEY and CDR2 SMNVEV (reference sequence). The length of the CDR3 is 14 residues. V shed 5 bases, J shed 1 base, and the junction held 4 bases outside the gene matches. CDR3 sequence reads: CASSLRTGSYEQYF. CDR3 bases: TGTGCCAGCAGTCTCCGGACAGGGTCCTACGAGCAGTACTTC.

The V call is TRBV7-9, the J call TRBJ2-3; the D gene is possibly TRBD1 (6 bases). The ends were cut back, 3 bases at V and 9 bases at J, with 16 bases in the middle. CDR3 size: 14 residues. CDR1 is SEHNR and CDR2 is FQNEAQ in the germline V gene (reference sequence). The CDR3 reads CASSFFPTGGTQYF. CDR3 coding DNA: TGTGCCAGCAGCTTTTTCCCGACAGGCGGCACGCAGTATTTT.

This sequence joins TRBV6-6 and TRBJ1-6; 9 bases are shared with TRBD1. Germline values: CDR1 MNHNY, CDR2 SVGAGI (reference sequence). Germline trimming cut 4 bases from V and 9 bases from J; bases unmatched to any gene: 10. The CDR3 consists of 16 residues. The CDR3 region is CASSSGTGSGGSPLHF. The CDR3 DNA reads as TGTGCCAGCAGTTCCGGGACAGGGAGTGGTGGTTCACCCCTCCACTTT.

In DNA form, the CDR3 reads TGCAGCGTTGAAGATCTTGAGACAGGGAAGTGGAATACGCAGTATTTT. It specifies CSVEDLETGKWNTQYF. The V gene is TRBV29-1, the J gene TRBJ2-3; 7 bases are a match to TRBD1. Germline V gives CDR1 SQVTM, CDR2 ANQGSEA. The CDR3 has 16 residues. V was clipped by 0 bases and J by 7 bases; unmatched bases: 13.

This clone was detected only once. The rearrangement links TRBV4-1 to TRBJ2-7; 7 bases are a match to TRBD1. With V trimmed by 0 bases and J by 9 bases, 8 bases remained unmatched. The CDR3 is 14 amino acids. CDR1 and CDR2 from the germline V gene are MGHRA and YSYEKL. CDR3 DNA: TGCGCCAGCAGCCAAGATACCGGGACAGCCACGCAGTACTTC. As protein: CASSQDTGTATQYF.

This clone was picked up a small number of times. CDR3 loop: CASSTGRAGDQPQHF. CDR3 DNA sequence: TGTGCCAGTAGTACGGGACGGGCGGGGGATCAGCCCCAGCATTTT. The chain combines TRBV19 with TRBJ1-5; maybe TRBD1 (5 bases). CDR1 is LNHDA and CDR2 is SQIVND in the germline V gene (reference sequence). Trimming took 4 bases from V and 5 from J, leaving 15 bases between them. The CDR3 totals 15 residues.

The J gene is TRBJ2-5, the V gene TRBV9, with a tentative D call TRBD2 (7 bases). V was clipped by 4 bases and J by 4 bases, with 14 bases between them. In germline, CDR1 is SGDLS, CDR2 YYNGEE. The CDR3 length is 14 residues. The CDR3 sequence is CASSRGAGVETQYF. The CDR3 DNA reads TGTGCCAGCAGCCGGGGGGCCGGTGTAGAGACCCAGTACTTC.

This chain joins TRBV6-5 and TRBJ2-4, with TRBD1 identical over 10 bases. Germline V CDR1 and CDR2: MNHEY, SVGAGI. This CDR3 spans 15 amino acids. V lost 9 bases to trimming and J lost 1 base; unmatched junction nucleotides: 6. This CDR3 is CASLGQGVAKNIQYF. In DNA, the CDR3 is TGTGCCAGTCTAGGACAGGGGGTCGCCAAAAACATTCAGTACTTC.